This T cell receptor (beta chain) is drawn from a study of shared clonotypes between healthy human individuals. Study-wide findings and caveats: The study's rarefaction showed incomplete sorted-subset sequencing despite large depth. Naive subsets, compared against memory subsets, generally had larger estimated richness values. Four donors held about 5% of naive CD4 clonotypes in common.

In the naive CD8 group, cells lacked CD45RO and were positively selected for CCR7, so terminally differentiated effector memory CD45RA+ cells were left out. After removal of 5 bases from V and 9 bases from J, the junction contained 4 bases not matched to a gene. CDR3 length: 12 residues. Germline V lookup: CDR1 MNHEY, CDR2 SMNVEV (reference sequence). TCRdb's copy holds only in-frame clones and misses some; the assay was immunoSEQ multiplex PCR. The sample records hundreds of thousands of clones, approximately 96% being singletons. Turning to this clone: Antigen specificity is unknown.

This chain joins TRBV27 and TRBJ1-1, with 9 bases matching TRBD1. Sequencing input: naive CD8+ T cells sorted from blood. The clonotype was recovered from a woman aged 25 to 39 in good health. The chain's CDR3 is CASSPGTGQAFF. In DNA form, the CDR3 reads TGTGCCAGCAGTCCCGGGACAGGGCAAGCTTTCTTT.